This T cell receptor beta chain was recovered during a study of blood T cells in healthy people across ages. It was with a sample-barcoded 5' primer and a J-beta primer mix that a second PCR of about 6 to 11 cycles was run. MiXCR, applied by TCRdb to the 5' RACE reads, yields one record per CDR3 protein. The table records more than 650,000 distinct CDR3 sequences, 40% to 65% of them present only once. Each donor supplied ten milliliters of peripheral blood. Germline CDR1 is SQVTM and CDR2 is ANQGSEA. V lost 6 bases to trimming and J lost 7 bases; unmatched junction nucleotides: 8. The CDR3 sequence is 13 residues long.

The origin of this receptor is a man at least 80 years old in good health. The chain recombines TRBV29-1 with TRBJ1-2, with 10 bases identical to TRBD1. The sequenced material came from blood. The CDR3 loop reads CSVGQGVSSGYTF. DNA of the CDR3: TGCAGCGTCGGACAGGGGGTATCGAGTGGCTACACCTTC.